What follows describes a single T cell receptor (beta chain). The CDR3 has 16 residues. The germline V gene encodes CDR1 SNHLY and CDR2 FYNNEI. Trimming at V came to 3 bases and at J to 3 bases, leaving 7 bases not matched to a gene. Profiling relied on immunoSEQ multiplex PCR, and the TCRdb table lists in-frame clones only, not all of them. The data contain some 83,000 clones, 65% to 90% of them singletons. This specimen belongs to a study of OX40 agonist ivuxolimab in advanced cancers. About the study: The mean age was roughly 60 years, ranging from 23 to 79, with under 90% of participants male. The study reported partial responses in three patients: one hepatocellular carcinoma, two cutaneous melanoma.

The receptor was isolated from an adult with an advanced solid tumor such as melanoma, head and neck, liver or kidney cancer. This material consisted of CD4+ or CD8+ T cells sorted from blood, taken in a trial of the OX40 agonist ivuxolimab. V and J are TRBV2 and TRBJ2-3; 9 nucleotides match TRBD1. In nucleotides, the CDR3 is TGTGCCAGCAGTGACCTTCCGGGACAGGGAACAGATACGCAGTATTTT. It is translated as CASSDLPGQGTDTQYF.